The clone carrying this T cell receptor (beta chain) was seen a single time. These data are taken from a study of blood T cell repertoires in COVID-19. Data came from immunoSEQ multiplex PCR; TCRdb stores just in-frame clones and leaves some out. The table records tens of thousands of clones, 65% to 85% of them present only once. Deletions cut 1 base from V and 4 bases from J, with 6 bases between. The CDR3 totals 12 residues. The germline CDR1 and CDR2 sequences are SGHTS and YDEGEE. The chain combines TRBV5-8 with TRBJ2-7; D gene unclear. What was sequenced was peripheral blood. The TCR was taken from a woman older than 75 with acute or convalescent COVID-19. The CDR3 sequence is CASSLFTYEQYF. DNA for the CDR3: TGTGCCAGCAGCTTGTTCACTTACGAGCAGTACTTC.